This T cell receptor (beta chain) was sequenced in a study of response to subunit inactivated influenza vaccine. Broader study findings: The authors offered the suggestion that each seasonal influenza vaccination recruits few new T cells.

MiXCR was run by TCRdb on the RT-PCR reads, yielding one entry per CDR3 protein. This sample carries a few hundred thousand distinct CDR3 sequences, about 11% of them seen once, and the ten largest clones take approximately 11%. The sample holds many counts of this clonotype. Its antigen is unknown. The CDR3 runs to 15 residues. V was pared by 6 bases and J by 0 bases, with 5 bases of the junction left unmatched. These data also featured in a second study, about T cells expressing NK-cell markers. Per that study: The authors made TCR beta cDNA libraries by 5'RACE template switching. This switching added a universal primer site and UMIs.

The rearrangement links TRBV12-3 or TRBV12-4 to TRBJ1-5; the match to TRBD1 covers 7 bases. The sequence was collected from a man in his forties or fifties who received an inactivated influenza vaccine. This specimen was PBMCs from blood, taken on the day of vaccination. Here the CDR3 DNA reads TGTGCCAGCAGCCCGACAGGGTATAGCAATCAGCCCCAGCATTTT. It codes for CASSPTGYSNQPQHF.